This is a list of T cell receptor beta chains from one sample in a study of CD8 T cells in ankylosing spondylitis. TCRdb independently ran MiXCR on the 5' RACE reads; one entry per CDR3 protein. The repertoire holds around 160,000 distinct CDR3 sequences, with approximately 10% as singletons. Sample: blood, either unsorted or a sorted T cell fraction (not recorded which). These receptors were collected from a male donor with ankylosing spondylitis or in good health (not recorded which). Both conserved end residues are part of each CDR3. The D gene is left open where the match is weak. The size of a clone is reported for some rows only, either as once, few or many, or as a class for expanded clones.

clone_size,d_call,j_call,v_call,cdr3_aa,cdr3_nt
few,TRBD2,TRBJ2-3,TRBV6-1,CASQRYYGGTDTQYF,TGTGCCAGCCAGAGATATTACGGGGGGACAGATACGCAGTATTTT
few,TRBD2,TRBJ2-3,TRBV5-1,CASSFVASGKLTDTQYF,TGCGCCAGCAGTTTCGTGGCTAGCGGGAAACTCACAGATACGCAGTATTTT
many,.,TRBJ1-1,TRBV14,CASSQDWSEAFF,TGTGCCAGCAGCCAAGACTGGAGTGAAGCTTTCTTT
many,.,TRBJ1-1,TRBV27,CASSIYLNTEAFF,TGTGCCAGCAGTATATACCTGAACACTGAAGCTTTCTTT
.,.,TRBJ1-1,TRBV5-1,CASSEGSYITEAFF,TGCGCCAGCAGCGAGGGCAGCTATATCACTGAAGCTTTCTTT
.,.,TRBJ2-1,TRBV30,CAWSKGYGQDNEQFF,TGTGCCTGGAGTAAGGGCTATGGTCAGGACAATGAGCAGTTCTTC
.,.,TRBJ2-1,TRBV5-1,CASSIGGGSEQFF,TGCGCCAGCAGCATTGGAGGGGGTAGTGAGCAGTTCTTC
many,TRBD2,TRBJ2-3,TRBV20-1,CSASPTSGRFDTQYF,TGCAGTGCTAGTCCGACTAGCGGGAGGTTTGATACGCAGTATTTT
.,.,TRBJ2-7,TRBV11-2,CASSLDPTSYEQYF,TGTGCCAGCAGCTTAGACCCGACCTCCTACGAGCAGTACTTC
many,.,TRBJ1-6,TRBV12-5,CASGKVERPLHF,TGTGCTAGTGGAAAAGTTGAGAGGCCCCTCCACTTT
many,.,TRBJ2-5,TRBV5-1,CASSLTGIRETQYF,TGCGCCAGCAGCTTGACGGGGATACGGGAGACCCAGTACTTC
many,.,TRBJ2-2,TRBV5-1,CASRAQDANTGELFF,TGCGCCAGCAGGGCTCAGGACGCGAACACCGGGGAGCTGTTTTTT
many,.,TRBJ1-6,TRBV12-3/TRBV12-4,CASSLPGGASPLHF,TGTGCCAGCAGTTTACCCGGCGGGGCTTCACCCCTCCACTTT
.,TRBD1,TRBJ2-1,TRBV7-2,CASSPLRGTGGENEQFF,TGTGCCAGCAGCCCCCTAAGGGGGACAGGGGGGGAGAATGAGCAGTTCTTC
many,.,TRBJ2-1,TRBV3-1,CASSQDPGADNEQFF,TGTGCCAGCAGCCAAGATCCGGGAGCGGATAATGAGCAGTTCTTC
few,.,TRBJ2-7,TRBV7-9,CASSLSAVNYEQYF,TGTGCCAGCAGCTTATCCGCCGTAAACTACGAGCAGTACTTC
.,.,TRBJ2-3,TRBV19,CASSIDRGRNTDTQYF,TGTGCCAGTAGTATAGATCGTGGGCGGAACACAGATACGCAGTATTTT